The present T cell receptor (beta chain) was sequenced within a study of PD-1 and CTLA-4 blockade in melanoma. CDR3 length: 13 residues. The germline CDR1 and CDR2 sequences are SGHRS and YFSETQ. The V and J ends lost 3 bases and 3 bases respectively, with 9 bases between them. Here immunoSEQ multiplex PCR was the method, and the copy in TCRdb shows in-frame clones only, minus some. The repertoire includes around 31,000 clones, 80% to 95% of them detected once, and over 6.5% sits in the top ten. The TCR originated in a human donor with melanoma. The input for sequencing was CD8+ T cells from peripheral blood, taken from a patient given anti-PD-1 treatment. The rearrangement uses TRBV5-1 and TRBJ2-5; D gene unclear. CDR3 nucleotides: TGCGCCAGCAGCTCCACAGAAGAAGAGACCCAGTACTTC. Translation gives CASSSTEEETQYF.